Following are 16 T cell receptor beta chains from one sample sequenced in a study of human T cells and chemical hapten exposure. TCRdb reprocessed the RACE reads with MiXCR, giving one entry per CDR3 protein. The repertoire consists of over 50,000 distinct CDR3 sequences, with roughly 9% occurring once and the leading ten covering 8.5% to 10%. Time point described: pre-sensitization, week 0. Noted treatment: therapeutic diphenylcyclopropenone sensitization with weekly scalp DPC. The study extracted total RNA from unfractionated whole blood. Sequenced material: whole blood, taken in connection with sensitization to the hapten diphenylcyclopropenone (DPC). All receptors come from a woman aged 25-40 years with alopecia areata. Some clones in this sample may be carry-over from other donors' samples.

This clonotype was detected a few times. The chain carries TRBV20-1 and TRBJ2-2; D uncertain. V was clipped by 7 bases and J by 5 bases, with 8 bases between them. The CDR3 runs to 11 residues. Germline CDR1 and CDR2: DFQATT and SNEGSKA (reference sequence). The CDR3 nucleotides read TGCAGTGTAACCGGGACCGGGGAGCTGTTTTTT. It translates to CSVTGTGELFF.

This clonotype showed up just a few times. The germline gene is not matched at one end of the junction; a read error may be the cause. This chain connects TRBV20-1 to TRBJ1-4; 8 bases agree with TRBD1. CDR3 length equals 20 residues. Germline CDR1 is DFQATT and CDR2 is SNEGSKA (reference sequence). DNA for the CDR3: TGCAGTGCTAGAGATCGGGCCCACAGGGGGAGACTTGTAACTAATGAAAAACGGTTTTTT. Translation: CSARDRAHRGRLVTNEKRFF.

This clonotype showed up many times. The chain combines TRBV4-2 with TRBJ1-5; D unresolved. Germline CDR1 LGHNA, CDR2 YNFKEQ. The CDR3 is made up of 18 amino acids. V lost 0 bases, J lost 4 bases, and 19 bases lay in between. This CDR3 reads CASSQERLSGGSNQPQHF. CDR3 in DNA: TGTGCCAGCAGCCAAGAAAGACTGTCAGGCGGCAGTAATCAGCCCCAGCATTTT.

V and J are TRBV20-1 and TRBJ1-1, with a tentative D call TRBD1 (5 bases). The CDR3 has 14 residues. V was cut by 1 base and J by 4 bases, with 13 bases left in between. The germline V gene encodes CDR1 DFQATT and CDR2 SNEGSKA (reference sequence). CDR3 protein: CSARAGPISTEAFF. In DNA, the CDR3 is TGCAGTGCTAGAGCAGGGCCAATAAGCACTGAAGCTTTCTTT.

V gene TRBV7-3 combines with J gene TRBJ1-2; 8 bases match TRBD1. The V gene end was trimmed by 0 bases and the J gene end by 3 bases; junction bases not matched to a gene: 6. Germline assignment: CDR1 SGHTA and CDR2 FQGTGA. The CDR3 covers 16 residues. CDR3 sequence: CASSLTVAGGDYGYTF. For the CDR3, the DNA is TGTGCCAGCAGCTTAACGGTCGCAGGGGGCGACTATGGCTACACCTTC. The variable domain in full, completed from reference TRBV7-3 and TRBJ1-2, reads GAGVSQTPSNKVTEKGKYVELRCDPISGHTALYWYRQSLGQGPEFLIYFQGTGAADDSGLPNDRFFAVRPEGSVSTLKIQRTERGDSAVYLCASSLTVAGGDYGYTFGSGTRLTVV.

This clonotype was observed at least ten times. The J gene is TRBJ1-1, the V gene TRBV18; no reliable D call. Germline values: CDR1 KGHSH, CDR2 LQKENI. V shed 3 bases and J shed 7 bases, with 18 bases lying between them. The CDR3 loop spans 15 amino acids. DNA for the CDR3: TGTGCCAGCTCACCGCCAACAGCTACCTATGGTGAAGCTTTCTTT. It encodes CASSPPTATYGEAFF.

This clonotype has a handful of counts. V is TRBV6-6 and J is TRBJ1-1, with TRBD1 as a possible D gene (5 bases). Trimming cost V 2 bases and J 6 bases, with 13 bases left between them. Germline loops: CDR1 MNHNY, CDR2 SVGAGI (reference sequence). The CDR3 has 14 residues. The CDR3 sequence is CASSYEGINPEAFF. The CDR3 DNA reads TGTGCCAGCAGTTACGAGGGGATAAACCCTGAAGCTTTCTTT.

This clonotype was seen a few times. The chain recombines TRBV12-3 or TRBV12-4 with TRBJ2-7; 8 positions agree with TRBD2. J gave up 6 bases and V 5 bases, and 12 bases lay outside the gene matches. The CDR3 is 15 amino acids. CDR3 DNA: TGTGCCAGCAGTCCAACCGGGACTAGTAGAGGCGAGCAGTACTTC. Encoded protein: CASSPTGTSRGEQYF.

Concerning this clonotype: The CDR3 does not close with the conserved phenylalanine or tryptophan, likely indicating a read error. This sequence joins TRBV14 and TRBJ2-7; TRBD1 agrees at 10 bases. Germline loops: CDR1 SGHDN, CDR2 FVKESK. Unmatched junction bases numbered 3, after V lost 0 bases and J lost 4 bases. This CDR3 region has 15 residues. CDR3: CASSQEGTGVYEQYS. CDR3 coding DNA: TGTGCCAGCAGCCAAGAAGGGACAGGGGTATACGAGCAGTACTCC.

V usage is TRBV12-3 or TRBV12-4 and J usage is TRBJ2-3; no firm D call. The V gene lost 5 bases and the J gene lost 4 bases, with 10 bases spanning the gap. The CDR3 has 13 amino acids. CDR3 amino acids: CASSPVSPDTQYF. DNA of the CDR3: TGTGCCAGCAGTCCCGTTAGCCCAGATACGCAGTATTTT.

The chain has TRBV6-4 and TRBJ2-2, with D tentatively TRBD2 (5 bases). This CDR3 spans 14 amino acids. V was cut by 7 bases and J by 1 base, with 10 bases left in between. Germline lookup yields CDR1 MRHNA and CDR2 SNTAGT. This CDR3 reads CASKAGWNTGELFF. As DNA, the CDR3 is TGTGCCAGCAAGGCGGGTTGGAACACCGGGGAGCTGTTTTTT.

The V call is TRBV12-3 or TRBV12-4, the J call TRBJ2-7, with D possibly matching TRBD1 (5 bases). The CDR3 covers 16 residues. The ends were cut back, 1 base at V and 4 bases at J, with 17 bases in the middle. CDR3 coding DNA: TGTGCCAGCAGTTTAGATCGTGAAGGGGATAGGTACGAGCAGTACTTC. Amino acid sequence: CASSLDREGDRYEQYF.

The table lists this clonotype with many counts. The chain is built from TRBV20-1 and TRBJ2-3; D not resolved. This CDR3 is built from 14 residues. Germline values: CDR1 DFQATT, CDR2 SNEGSKA (reference sequence). Trimming took off 7 bases at V and 5 bases at J, with 19 bases between the two ends. CDR3 loop: CSVMTDALLDTQYF. The CDR3, as DNA: TGCAGTGTAATGACGGATGCACTTCTAGATACGCAGTATTTT.

This clonotype was recorded many times. The chain combines TRBV5-1 with TRBJ2-3; D is uncertain. CDR3 length equals 13 residues. Per the germline V gene, CDR1 is SGHRS and CDR2 is YFSETQ. V shed 8 bases and J shed 4 bases, with 14 bases lying between them. CDR3: CASRNQGPDTQYF. In DNA form, the CDR3 reads TGCGCCAGTCGCAACCAAGGCCCAGATACGCAGTATTTT.

The V and J genes are TRBV7-3 and TRBJ2-7; possibly TRBD1 for D (6 bases). This CDR3 has 13 residues. Trimming took off 0 bases at V and 3 bases at J, with 6 bases between the two ends. Germline CDR1 and CDR2: SGHTA and FQGTGA. CDR3 residues: CASSLTGGYEQYF. CDR3 in DNA: TGTGCCAGCAGCTTAACAGGGGGCTACGAGCAGTACTTC.

The chain links TRBV12-3 or TRBV12-4 to TRBJ2-3, with 7 bases identical to TRBD1. V lost 4 bases, J lost 1 base, and 2 bases stayed unmatched. CDR3 size: 14 residues. Here the CDR3 reads CASSSDRRTDTQYF. In DNA form, the CDR3 reads TGTGCCAGCAGTTCGGACAGGCGCACAGATACGCAGTATTTT.